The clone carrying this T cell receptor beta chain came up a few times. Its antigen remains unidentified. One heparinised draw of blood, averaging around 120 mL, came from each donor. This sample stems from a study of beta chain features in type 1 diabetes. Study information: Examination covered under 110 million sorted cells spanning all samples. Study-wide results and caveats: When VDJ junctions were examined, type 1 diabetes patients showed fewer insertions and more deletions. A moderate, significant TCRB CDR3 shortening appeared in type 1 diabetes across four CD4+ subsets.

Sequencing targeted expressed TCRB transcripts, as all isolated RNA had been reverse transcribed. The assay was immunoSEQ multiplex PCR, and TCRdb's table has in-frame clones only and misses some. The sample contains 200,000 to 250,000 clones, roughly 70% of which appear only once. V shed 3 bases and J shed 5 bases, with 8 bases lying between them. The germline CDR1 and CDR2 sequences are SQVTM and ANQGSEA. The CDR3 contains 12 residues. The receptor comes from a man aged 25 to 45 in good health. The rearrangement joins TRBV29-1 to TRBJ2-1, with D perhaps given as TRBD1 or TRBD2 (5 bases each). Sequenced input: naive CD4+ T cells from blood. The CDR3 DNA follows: TGCAGCGTTGAGGGGGTCAACAATGAGCAGTTCTTC. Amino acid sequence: CSVEGVNNEQFF.